This T cell receptor beta chain was obtained from a study of identical twins. Study-level points and caveats: Sequences that were out-of-frame, alpha and twin-shared displayed an excess of low generation probability. Memory repertoires lacked the insertion deficit that abundant cord blood beta clonotypes showed.

Template switching added a universal primer site, and cDNA bore unique molecular identifiers. From the 5' RACE reads, TCRdb called clonotypes with MiXCR, one entry per CDR3 protein. The table includes about 890,000 distinct CDR3 sequences, more than 9% detected once. For this clonotype: Its antigen is not identified.

The donors were all healthy and Caucasian. Germline V gene data show CDR1 as MNHEY and CDR2 as SVGAGI. The length of the CDR3 is 16 residues. V dropped 1 base and J dropped 2; count of bases not matched to a gene: 4. These data are also associated with another study on yellow fever vaccine responses in identical twins.

This sequence was found in a woman under 30 in good health. The rearrangement joins TRBV6-5 to TRBJ2-5; 10 nucleotides match TRBD2. Input material: PBMCs. CDR3 DNA: TGTGCCAGCAGTTACTTTAGCGGGGGGCAGCAAGAGACCCAGTACTTC. Protein product: CASSYFSGGQQETQYF.